This T cell receptor (beta chain) was identified in a study of T-cell reconstitution after alpha-beta-depleted transplantation in children. A TCRbeta library incorporating unique molecular identifiers was prepared. TCRdb processed the PCR reads anew with MiXCR; each CDR3 protein has one entry. Of under 400,000 distinct CDR3 sequences listed, 20% to 30% are singletons. Study-wide results and caveats: Newly produced T cells mostly provided counts and TCRbeta diversity after one year, as hyperexpanded clones declined. Diversity of TCRbeta at day 60 was high in some patients, arising from surviving recipient T cells and thymic progenitors. Reportedly, only several hundred clones from non-depleted graft cells drove alpha-beta T-cell counts at about two months.

Germline values: CDR1 SGHTA, CDR2 FQGTGA. The CDR3 has 16 residues. The V end was cut by 1 base, the J end by 3 bases, with 13 bases between. Comments on this clonotype: Its antigen is still unknown.

Sequenced here: PBMCs, mostly from graft donor cells, sampled 180 days after TCRalphabeta/CD19-depleted stem cell transplant. The chain is built from TRBV7-3 and TRBJ1-3; a possible D gene is TRBD1 (5 bases). The sequence came from a male patient younger than 18 who had a stem cell transplant for acute lymphoblastic leukemia, so the T cells may come from the graft donor. DNA of the CDR3: TGTGCCAGCAGCTTAAATCCTGGGGGATATGGAAACACCATATATTTT. Amino acids: CASSLNPGGYGNTIYF.